A selection of T cell receptor beta chains follows, all from one sample in a study of beta chain features in type 1 diabetes. Generated by immunoSEQ multiplex PCR, the TCRdb table keeps only in-frame clones and is missing some. The sample records about 300,000 clones, roughly 12% being singletons. The specimen was naive CD4+ T cells from blood. The origin of the receptors is a woman aged 18-30 years with type 1 diabetes. The CDR3 runs from the conserved cysteine through the conserved F or W. D genes are given only for firm matches. Clone sizes are given selectively: once, few, many, or a class where the clone is expanded.

J: TRBJ2-7; D: NA; V: TRBV7-2; size: NA; DNA: TGTGCCAGCTTCGTTCTCGGGGGAAGCTCCTACGAGCAGTACTTC; CDR3: CASFVLGGSSYEQYF
J: TRBJ2-5; D: TRBD2; V: TRBV28; size: NA; DNA: TGTGCCAGCAGTTCTCGACTAGCGGGAGTCCTTGAGACCCAGTACTTC; CDR3: CASSSRLAGVLETQYF
J: TRBJ2-1; D: TRBD2; V: TRBV6-6; size: NA; DNA: TGTGCCAGCAGTTACGGTAGCGGGAGGGCCAATGAGCAGTTCTTC; CDR3: CASSYGSGRANEQFF
J: TRBJ1-1; D: NA; V: TRBV7-9; size: NA; DNA: TGTGCCAGCAGCTTACTTGCGGCTGAAGCTTTCTTT; CDR3: CASSLLAAEAFF
J: TRBJ2-2; D: TRBD1; V: TRBV18; size: NA; DNA: TGTGCCAGCTACCGACAGGGTGGCACCGGGGAGCTGTTTTTT; CDR3: CASYRQGGTGELFF
J: TRBJ2-3; D: TRBD2; V: TRBV29-1; size: few; DNA: TGCAGCGTTGGGAAGGAGCGGGGAAGCACAGATACGCAGTATTTT; CDR3: CSVGKERGSTDTQYF
J: TRBJ2-5; D: TRBD2; V: TRBV7-2; size: few; DNA: TGTGCCAGCAGCTTAGCGGTTAGCGGGACCAAGACCCAGTACTTC; CDR3: CASSLAVSGTKTQYF
J: TRBJ1-1; D: TRBD1; V: TRBV28; size: NA; DNA: TGTGTCACAGGGGACAGAAACACTGAAGCTTTCTTT; CDR3: CVTGDRNTEAFF
J: TRBJ2-5; D: TRBD1; V: TRBV28; size: NA; DNA: TGTGCCAGCAGTAGGACAGGGGCCGCGGCGACCCAGTACTTC; CDR3: CASSRTGAAATQYF
J: TRBJ1-1; D: NA; V: TRBV2; size: NA; DNA: TGTGCCAGCTCGAGTCTCCCGTACACTGAAGCTTTCTTT; CDR3: CASSSLPYTEAFF
J: TRBJ2-5; D: TRBD1; V: TRBV9; size: NA; DNA: TGTGCCAGCAGCGCGGGACAGGTTGGGGAGACCCAGTACTTC; CDR3: CASSAGQVGETQYF
J: TRBJ2-6; D: NA; V: TRBV28; size: few; DNA: TGTGCCAGCAGTTTAGCCCCAGCAGGGTCACGAGCTGGGGCCAACGTCCTGACTTTC; CDR3: CASSLAPAGSRAGANVLTF
J: TRBJ2-1; D: TRBD2; V: TRBV18; size: few; DNA: TGTGCCAGCTCACCCTCTCAGGGAGGGTTGGATGAGCAGTTCTTC; CDR3: CASSPSQGGLDEQFF
J: TRBJ2-5; D: NA; V: TRBV27; size: NA; DNA: TGTGCCAGCAGTCCCAGGGACGGGAGACAAGAGACCCAGTACTTC; CDR3: CASSPRDGRQETQYF
J: TRBJ2-7; D: TRBD2; V: TRBV27; size: NA; DNA: TGTGCCAGCAGTATAGCGGGAGGGCCGAGAGAGCAGTACTTC; CDR3: CASSIAGGPREQYF
J: TRBJ2-5; D: TRBD1; V: TRBV18; size: few; DNA: TGTGCCAGCTCACCAGGGACAGGTGGATTGGTGACCCAGTACTTC; CDR3: CASSPGTGGLVTQYF
J: TRBJ1-2; D: NA; V: TRBV7-9; size: few; DNA: TGTGCCGGTCTCAGGGGATCGGATGGCTACACCTTC; CDR3: CAGLRGSDGYTF
J: TRBJ2-5; D: NA; V: TRBV7-2; size: few; DNA: TGTGCCAGCAGCCCACGAGCGGGCCCCCAAGAGACCCAGTACTTC; CDR3: CASSPRAGPQETQYF
J: TRBJ1-1; D: NA; V: TRBV7-3; size: few; DNA: TGTGCCAGCAGCCCTGCCGCAGGGCTTGTGGAAGCTTTCTTT; CDR3: CASSPAAGLVEAFF
J: TRBJ1-5; D: NA; V: TRBV7-2; size: NA; DNA: TGTGCCAGCAGCTTAGTGAGCAGGGATAGCAATCAGCCCCAGCATTTT; CDR3: CASSLVSRDSNQPQHF
J: TRBJ2-3; D: TRBD1; V: TRBV15; size: NA; DNA: TGTGCCACCAGTGGACAGGGACAAAGCACAGATACGCAGTATTTT; CDR3: CATSGQGQSTDTQYF
J: TRBJ2-6; D: NA; V: TRBV9; size: NA; DNA: TGTGCCAGCAGCGTAGGTGGAAGGAGCTCTGGGGCCAACGTCCTGACTTTC; CDR3: CASSVGGRSSGANVLTF
J: TRBJ2-1; D: TRBD2; V: TRBV7-2; size: NA; DNA: TGTGCCAGCAGCCAAATCCGACTAGCGGGAGCAGTCGGTGAGCAGTTCTTC; CDR3: CASSQIRLAGAVGEQFF
J: TRBJ2-3; D: TRBD2; V: TRBV5-4; size: few; DNA: TGTGCCAGCAGTCGAGTAGCGGGAGTTCTAGATACGCAGTATTTT; CDR3: CASSRVAGVLDTQYF
J: TRBJ1-5; D: NA; V: TRBV9; size: NA; DNA: TGTGCCAGCAGCCTCGGGTCGGGCAATCAGCCCCAGCATTTT; CDR3: CASSLGSGNQPQHF
J: TRBJ2-7; D: TRBD2; V: TRBV11-2; size: few; DNA: TGTGCCAGCAGCTCGCTTAGCGGGAGGTACGAGCAGTACTTC; CDR3: CASSSLSGRYEQYF
J: TRBJ1-1; D: NA; V: TRBV7-9; size: few; DNA: TGTGCCAGCAGCCGGACAGTTATCAACACTGAAGCTTTCTTT; CDR3: CASSRTVINTEAFF
J: TRBJ2-7; D: TRBD2; V: TRBV27; size: NA; DNA: TGTGCCAGCAGCACCGGGACTACCTACGAGCAGTACTTC; CDR3: CASSTGTTYEQYF
J: TRBJ2-1; D: TRBD2; V: TRBV4-3; size: NA; DNA: TGCGCCAGCAGCCCTTTGTCTAGCGGGGGGGCCTCCTACAATGAGCAGTTCTTC; CDR3: CASSPLSSGGASYNEQFF
J: TRBJ1-1; D: TRBD1; V: TRBV7-9; size: few; DNA: TGTGCCAGCAGCTTATTGACAGGGGGGATGAACACTGAAGCTTTCTTT; CDR3: CASSLLTGGMNTEAFF
J: TRBJ2-1; D: NA; V: TRBV4-3; size: few; DNA: TGCGCCAGCAGCCAGGGCGGGACCGCCAATGAGCAGTTCTTC; CDR3: CASSQGGTANEQFF
J: TRBJ2-3; D: NA; V: TRBV15; size: few; DNA: TGTGCCACCAGCAGAGATGTGAGTGTCACAGATACGCAGTATTTT; CDR3: CATSRDVSVTDTQYF
J: TRBJ2-1; D: TRBD1; V: TRBV2; size: once; DNA: TGTGCCAGCAGTCGACAGGGGCCTGACTCCTACAATGAGCAGTTCTTC; CDR3: CASSRQGPDSYNEQFF
J: TRBJ2-5; D: TRBD2; V: TRBV29-1; size: few; DNA: TGCAGCGTTGAATCGGGGGGACGGTACGGAGAGACCCAGTACTTC; CDR3: CSVESGGRYGETQYF
J: TRBJ2-5; D: NA; V: TRBV4-1; size: few; DNA: TGCGCCAGCAGCCTCGGGACACAAGAGACCCAGTACTTC; CDR3: CASSLGTQETQYF
J: TRBJ1-4; D: NA; V: TRBV25-1; size: few; DNA: TGTGCCAGCCCCATTGAAAAACTGTTTTTT; CDR3: CASPIEKLFF
J: TRBJ2-2; D: NA; V: TRBV5-6; size: few; DNA: TGTGCCAGCAGCTTAACAGTGATCGGGGAGCTGTTTTTT; CDR3: CASSLTVIGELFF
J: TRBJ1-2; D: TRBD1; V: TRBV7-9; size: few; DNA: TGTGCCAGCATTCCGGACAGGGGAGGCTATGGCTACACCTTC; CDR3: CASIPDRGGYGYTF
J: TRBJ2-7; D: TRBD2; V: TRBV9; size: NA; DNA: TGTGCCAGCAGCTTACCCGGGACTAGAGACGAGCAGTACTTC; CDR3: CASSLPGTRDEQYF
J: TRBJ2-1; D: TRBD2; V: TRBV5-4; size: few; DNA: TGTGCCAGCAGCTTGGGACTAGCGGGGGGCAATGAGCAGTTCTTC; CDR3: CASSLGLAGGNEQFF
J: TRBJ2-5; D: NA; V: TRBV10-3; size: few; DNA: TGTGCCATCAGTTCCCCCGGCGGGTGGGAGACCCAGTACTTC; CDR3: CAISSPGGWETQYF
J: TRBJ1-2; D: NA; V: TRBV19; size: few; DNA: TGTGCCAGCAAAGTGGGAACGAGGGACTATGGCTACACCTTC; CDR3: CASKVGTRDYGYTF
J: TRBJ2-1; D: TRBD2; V: TRBV7-9; size: once; DNA: TGTGCCAGCAGCCCAGGGGCTAGCGGGAGGGCTAATGAGCAGTTCTTC; CDR3: CASSPGASGRANEQFF
J: TRBJ2-3; D: NA; V: TRBV6-6; size: NA; DNA: TGTGCCAGCAGTCCGAGGGACTCGAACACAGATACGCAGTATTTT; CDR3: CASSPRDSNTDTQYF